The rows below give T cell receptor beta chains drawn from one sample of a study of CD8+CD57+ T cells in acquired aplastic anemia. MiXCR, applied by TCRdb to the reads, yields one record per CDR3 protein. This table has about 130,000 distinct CDR3 sequences, 48% appearing once. The source material was sorted CD4+, CD8+, or CD8+CD57+ T cells (not recorded which) from PBMCs. The receptors come from a human donor in good health, serving as a control. CDR3s include the opening cysteine and the closing phenylalanine or tryptophan. A D gene is named only where the DNA matches it firmly. Only part of the rows carry a size: once, few, many, or a class if the clone is expanded.

size	D	V	J	CDR3	DNA
few	TRBD1	TRBV5-6	TRBJ1-6	CASSLTDRNSPLHF	TGTGCCAGCAGCTTGACGGACAGGAATTCACCCCTCCACTTT
NA	TRBD1	TRBV7-8	TRBJ1-1	CASSPRGGRANTEAFF	TGTGCCAGCAGCCCAAGAGGGGGCAGGGCGAACACTGAAGCTTTCTTT
many	TRBD2	TRBV20-1	TRBJ2-1	CSGHRGGINEQFF	TGCAGTGGCCATCGGGGGGGCATAAATGAGCAGTTCTTC
many	NA	TRBV6-5	TRBJ1-1	CASHFGDTEAFF	TGTGCCAGCCACTTCGGTGACACTGAAGCTTTCTTT
NA	NA	TRBV7-2	TRBJ1-1	CASSQFRGARTEAFF	TGTGCCAGCAGCCAGTTCAGGGGAGCGAGGACTGAAGCTTTCTTT
many	NA	TRBV29-1	TRBJ1-1	CSVVKNRVVTKLGNTEAFF	TGCAGCGTTGTCAAGAACAGGGTAGTCACCAAGTTGGGAAACACTGAAGCTTTCTTT
few	NA	TRBV2	TRBJ2-5	CASSAMQETWETQYF	TGTGCCAGCAGTGCTATGCAGGAGACCTGGGAGACCCAGTACTTC
many	TRBD2	TRBV4-2	TRBJ2-1	CASSDRLAGGRDEQFF	TGTGCCAGCAGCGACAGGCTAGCGGGGGGGCGGGATGAGCAGTTCTTC
NA	TRBD1	TRBV20-1	TRBJ1-6	CSATYRDRIDSPLHF	TGCAGTGCTACATACCGGGACAGAATCGATTCACCCCTCCACTTT
NA	NA	TRBV5-4	TRBJ1-2	CASSLVGVDYGYTF	TGTGCCAGCAGCTTGGTGGGGGTTGATTATGGCTACACCTTC
few	NA	TRBV19	TRBJ2-7	CASSSRGQGSYEQYF	TGTGCCAGTAGTTCCAGGGGTCAGGGCTCCTACGAGCAGTACTTC
medium-sized	NA	TRBV10-3	TRBJ2-7	CAISEGGSSYEQYF	TGTGCCATCAGTGAGGGGGGATCGTCCTACGAGCAGTACTTC
NA	TRBD2	TRBV7-2	TRBJ2-7	CASRLAGKYEQYF	TGTGCCAGCAGACTAGCGGGGAAGTACGAGCAGTACTTC
NA	NA	TRBV29-1	TRBJ1-1	CSGGRDTEAFF	TGCAGCGGTGGCAGGGACACTGAAGCTTTCTTT
NA	TRBD1	TRBV7-9	TRBJ2-7	CVSARGTGTNEQYF	TGTGTCAGCGCGAGGGGGACAGGGACTAACGAGCAGTACTTC
many	TRBD1	TRBV14	TRBJ2-7	CASSPSQGQRRTGFYEQYF	TGTGCCAGCAGCCCCAGCCAAGGCCAGCGCCGGACAGGGTTCTACGAGCAGTACTTC
NA	TRBD1	TRBV19	TRBJ1-2	CASSRQGLGGYTF	TGTGCCAGTAGTCGACAGGGTTTGGGCGGCTACACCTTC
NA	NA	TRBV7-2	TRBJ2-2	CASSPGPGELFF	TGTGCCAGCAGCCCTGGACCCGGGGAGCTGTTTTTT